The 27 T cell receptor beta chains presented below share a single source sample, sequenced in a study of T cell responses to AZD1222 COVID-19 vaccine. The method was immunoSEQ multiplex PCR; TCRdb's version includes in-frame clones alone and lacks a portion of them. The sample holds about 120,000 clones, 92% seen once. This sample comprised peripheral blood, obtained 28 days after the second AZD1222 dose. The receptors here all came from an adult who received the AZD1222 COVID-19 vaccine.

The V and J genes are TRBV29-1 and TRBJ1-1; no firm D call. Trimming pared 5 bases from V and 5 bases from J, leaving 21 bases between. Germline V CDR1 and CDR2: SQVTM, ANQGSEA. This CDR3 has 15 residues. The CDR3 region is CSVCGSRVGLTEAFF. DNA for the CDR3: TGCAGCGTTTGCGGGTCAAGAGTAGGGCTGACTGAAGCTTTCTTT.

The chain carries TRBV28 and TRBJ1-2; D is possibly TRBD1 (5 bases). V shed 7 bases and J shed 2 bases, with 8 bases lying between them. This CDR3 is 12 amino acids long. Germline lookup yields CDR1 MDHEN and CDR2 SYDVKM. CDR3 in amino acids: CASNWGNYGYTF. The CDR3 DNA follows: TGTGCCAGCAACTGGGGGAACTATGGCTACACCTTC.

This sequence joins TRBV21-1 and TRBJ1-3; the D call TRBD1 from the table was never checked on the DNA. TRBV21-1 is recorded as a pseudogene. The CDR3 totals 14 residues. This chain's CDR3 is CASIFRDTTRAIYF. CDR3 nucleotides: TGTGCCAGCATCTTCCGGGACACAACAAGAGCCATATATTTT.

This clone is a singleton in its sample. The chain couples TRBV3-1 (or the pseudogene TRBV3-2) to TRBJ2-5; a possible D gene is TRBD1 (6 bases). Trimming removed 7 bases from V and 5 bases from J, with 23 bases in between. Germline V gene lookup returns CDR1 LGHDT and CDR2 YNNKEL (reference sequence). The CDR3 covers 16 residues. CDR3 coding DNA: TGTGCCAGCATCCCAAAGTTCACAGGGAATGAGGAGACCCAGTACTTC. Encoded protein: CASIPKFTGNEETQYF.

The chain joins TRBV28 to TRBJ1-6; D gene uncertain. The V gene lost 2 bases and the J gene lost 5 bases, with 10 bases spanning the gap. CDR1 and CDR2 from the germline V gene are MDHEN and SYDVKM. This CDR3 comprises 15 residues. In nucleotides, the CDR3 is TGTGCCAGCAGTTTAGTCGTGGCCCATAATTCACCCCTCCACTTT. The encoded protein is CASSLVVAHNSPLHF. The whole variable domain, filled in from reference TRBV28 and TRBJ1-6, reads DVKVTQSSRYLVKRTGEKVFLECVQDMDHENMFWYRQDPGLGLRLIYFSYDVKMKEKGDIPEGYSVSREKKERFSLILESASTNQTSMYLCASSLVVAHNSPLHFGNGTRLTVT.

The chain has TRBV28 and TRBJ1-5; D gene unclear. Germline CDR1 reads MDHEN; CDR2 reads SYDVKM. Trimming removed 5 bases from V and 11 bases from J, with 10 bases in between. This CDR3 is 11 amino acids long. CDR3 nucleotide sequence: TGTGCCAGCAGTAACCCGGGGACCCAGCATTTT. The encoded protein is CASSNPGTQHF.

This clone has just one count. The V and J genes are TRBV7-9 and TRBJ1-1; TRBD1 aligns across 8 bases. Germline-derived CDR1 and CDR2 are SEHNR and FQNEAQ (reference sequence). With 3 bases clipped from V and 4 bases from J, the junction kept 10 bases outside the gene matches. The length of the CDR3 is 16 residues. CDR3 coding DNA: TGTGCCAGCAGCTTGGGACAGGCTCCGGAGCTCACTGAAGCTTTCTTT. This translates into CASSLGQAPELTEAFF.

This chain connects TRBV6-1 to TRBJ2-2, with D perhaps TRBD1 (5 bases). CDR1 is MNHNS and CDR2 is SASEGT in the germline V gene. The CDR3 length is 16 residues. V was cut by 1 base and J by 4 bases, with 13 bases left in between. The CDR3 DNA reads as TGTGCCAGCAGTGAAGAACAGGCCCTGGGCACCGGGGAGCTGTTTTTT. This encodes CASSEEQALGTGELFF.

V is TRBV2 and J is TRBJ1-2, with D maybe TRBD1 (5 bases). The V gene's germline CDR1 is SNHLY and CDR2 FYNNEI. Trimming cost V 2 bases and J 6 bases, with 7 bases left between them. CDR3 size: 12 residues. Here the CDR3 reads CASSEQGHGYTF. For the CDR3, the DNA is TGTGCCAGCAGTGAACAGGGACATGGCTACACCTTC.

The chain recombines TRBV28 with TRBJ2-7; 7 nucleotides line up with TRBD1. CDR1 is MDHEN, CDR2 SYDVKM, per germline. With V trimmed by 5 bases and J by 2 bases, 6 bases remained unmatched. This CDR3 has 14 residues. The CDR3: CASSPWTGTYEQYF. The CDR3 DNA reads TGTGCCAGCAGTCCGTGGACAGGAACCTACGAGCAGTACTTC.

This chain connects TRBV6-5 to TRBJ2-2; D remains ambiguous. Trimming removed 6 bases from V and 1 base from J, with 9 bases in between. Germline V gives CDR1 MNHEY, CDR2 SVGAGI. CDR3 length equals 14 residues. CDR3: CASSPPRNTGELFF. In nucleotides, the CDR3 is TGTGCCAGCAGCCCACCTCGGAACACCGGGGAGCTGTTTTTT.

By its share, this clone is medium-sized. The V call is TRBV27, the J call TRBJ2-7, with 7 bases fitting TRBD1. Germline values: CDR1 MNHEY, CDR2 SMNVEV (reference sequence). This CDR3 contains 13 residues. With V trimmed by 6 bases and J by 2 bases, 4 bases remained unmatched. CDR3 amino acids: CASSETGPYEQYF. The CDR3 bases are TGTGCCAGCAGCGAGACAGGGCCCTACGAGCAGTACTTC.

The V and J genes are TRBV7-2 and TRBJ1-2; D is perhaps TRBD1 (6 bases). Germline-derived CDR1 and CDR2 are SGHTA and FQGNSA. V was trimmed by 2 bases and J by 2 bases, leaving 12 bases between them. The CDR3 consists of 15 residues. CDR3 in DNA: TGTGCCAGCAGCTTATGGGGCACAGGGAACTATGGCTACACCTTC. Amino acids: CASSLWGTGNYGYTF.

V usage is TRBV5-1 and J usage is TRBJ2-7, with TRBD1 matching over 9 bases. The CDR3 loop spans 14 amino acids. Germline values: CDR1 SGHRS, CDR2 YFSETQ. Trimming took 4 bases from V and 6 from J; bases not matched to a gene: 8. The CDR3 DNA follows: TGCGCCAGCAGCATCTCCGGGACAGGGTTCGAGCAGTACTTC. It yields the protein CASSISGTGFEQYF.

V and J are TRBV14 and TRBJ2-7; no firm D call. The CDR3 runs 15 residues. Trimming cost V 0 bases and J 3 bases, with 12 bases left between them. Germline V gives CDR1 SGHDN, CDR2 FVKESK. The CDR3 DNA follows: TGTGCCAGCAGCCAAGAAACCGGACGCTTCTACGAGCAGTACTTC. It encodes CASSQETGRFYEQYF.

Only a few counts were recorded for this clone. The V gene is TRBV6-1, the J gene TRBJ1-4, with a weak D call TRBD1 (6 bases). The CDR3 consists of 16 residues. Germline assignment: CDR1 MNHNS and CDR2 SASEGT. Trimming stripped 2 bases from V and 6 bases from J, with 16 bases between. This CDR3 is CASSEYGGQPDEKLFF. Written as DNA, the CDR3 is TGTGCCAGCAGTGAATACGGGGGACAACCTGATGAAAAACTGTTTTTT.

J is TRBJ2-3 and V is TRBV5-1; 11 bases map to TRBD2. The length of the CDR3 is 15 residues. Germline lookup yields CDR1 SGHRS and CDR2 YFSETQ. V shed 6 bases and J 2 bases; nucleotides not matched to a gene: 5. DNA of the CDR3: TGCGCCAGCACCTCTAGCGGGGGGCCCACAGATACGCAGTATTTT. Translated: CASTSSGGPTDTQYF.

The chain couples TRBV12-3 or TRBV12-4 to TRBJ1-1; 8 nucleotides line up with TRBD1. After removal of 1 base from V and 11 bases from J, the junction contained 6 bases not matched to a gene. This CDR3 is built from 13 residues. CDR3 residues: CASSLGWDRMAFF. The CDR3 DNA follows: TGTGCCAGCAGTTTAGGGTGGGACAGGATGGCTTTCTTT.

V gene TRBV9 combines with J gene TRBJ1-4; 7 bases are a match to TRBD1. The CDR3 has 17 residues. Germline CDR1 is SGDLS and CDR2 is YYNGEE. V was pared by 3 bases and J by 1 base, with 9 bases of the junction left unmatched. The CDR3 DNA sequence: TGTGCCAGCAGCGGAGATCGGCAGGGGGGAACTAATGAAAAACTGTTTTTT. Translated, it gives CASSGDRQGGTNEKLFF.

V and J are TRBV15 and TRBJ2-1, with 16 bases identical to TRBD2. The CDR3 sequence is 19 residues long. Germline values: CDR1 LNHNV, CDR2 YYDKDF (reference sequence). V was pared by 2 bases and J by 3 bases, with 7 bases of the junction left unmatched. The CDR3 DNA reads as TGTGCCACCAGCAGAACCGGGACTAGCGGGGGGGCCGTCTACAATGAGCAGTTCTTC. Protein product: CATSRTGTSGGAVYNEQFF. The whole variable domain, filled in from reference TRBV15 and TRBJ2-1, reads DAMVIQNPRYQVTQFGKPVTLSCSQTLNHNVMYWYQQKSSQAPKLLFHYYDKDFNNEADTPDNFQSRRPNTSFCFLDIRSPGLGDTAMYLCATSRTGTSGGAVYNEQFFGPGTRLTVL.

The V call is TRBV5-1, the J call TRBJ1-2, with 12 positions matching TRBD1. This CDR3 is 15 amino acids long. V was pared by 0 bases and J by 8 bases, with 5 bases of the junction left unmatched. Germline V gene data show CDR1 as SGHRS and CDR2 as YFSETQ. CDR3 region: CASSLDTGQGAGYTF. The CDR3 nucleotides read TGCGCCAGCAGCTTGGACACGGGACAGGGGGCGGGCTACACCTTC.

There are a few counts of this clone. The chain uses TRBV19 and TRBJ1-1; D uncertain. Germline assignment: CDR1 LNHDA and CDR2 SQIVND (reference sequence). This CDR3 spans 12 amino acids. V lost 1 base to trimming and J lost 6 bases, with 6 bases between them. In DNA, the CDR3 is TGTGCCAGTAGTATAGTGGGGTCTGAAGCTTTCTTT. Residues: CASSIVGSEAFF.

In the case of this clone: In this CDR3 the conserved last residue, phenylalanine or tryptophan, is missing, so a read error is likely. The DNA is omitted, as the CDR3 cannot be located on it reliably, and the CDR3 follows TCRdb's listing. The chain employs TRBV3-1 (or the pseudogene TRBV3-2) and TRBJ1-6; the table's D gene call, TRBD1, was not cross checked with the DNA. Inclusive of both ends, the CDR3 amounts to 8 amino acids. Germline V gives CDR1 LGHDT, CDR2 YNNKEL (reference sequence). The CDR3 region is CASSPTGI.

This chain joins TRBV18 and TRBJ1-3, with unresolved D. The germline gives CDR1 KGHSH, CDR2 LQKENI. Trimming left V 0 bases short and J 4 bases short, with 7 bases between. This CDR3 is 14 amino acids long. DNA for the CDR3: TGTGCCAGCTCACCACCGTCAGGAGGAAACACCATATATTTT. It specifies CASSPPSGGNTIYF.

The chain joins TRBV4-2 to TRBJ2-7; 7 nucleotides agree with TRBD1. The CDR3 extends over 20 amino acids. The V gene's germline CDR1 is LGHNA and CDR2 YNFKEQ. Trimming at V came to 1 base and at J to 1 base, leaving 19 bases not matched to a gene. CDR3 in DNA: TGTGCCAGCAGCCAAGTAGCACAGGGGTCTTCCGGGGATGTTTCCTACGAGCAGTACTTC. Its protein is CASSQVAQGSSGDVSYEQYF.

This chain uses TRBV29-1 with TRBJ1-1, with D perhaps matching TRBD1 (5 bases). Trimming removed 6 bases from V and 3 bases from J, with 11 bases in between. This CDR3 has 12 amino acids. Looked up from germline, CDR1 is SQVTM and CDR2 is ANQGSEA. The CDR3 reads CSVCRDYTEAFF. CDR3 nucleotide sequence: TGCAGCGTCTGCAGGGACTACACTGAAGCTTTCTTT.

The gene calls are TRBV4-1 and TRBJ1-2; tentative D call: TRBD1 (5 bases). The CDR3 contains 13 residues. CDR1 MGHRA and CDR2 YSYEKL come from the germline V gene. V was trimmed by 3 bases and J by 6 bases, leaving 11 bases between them. The CDR3 nucleotides are TGCGCCAGCAGCCAGGGGGGGATCGATGGCTACACCTTC. Amino acid sequence: CASSQGGIDGYTF.